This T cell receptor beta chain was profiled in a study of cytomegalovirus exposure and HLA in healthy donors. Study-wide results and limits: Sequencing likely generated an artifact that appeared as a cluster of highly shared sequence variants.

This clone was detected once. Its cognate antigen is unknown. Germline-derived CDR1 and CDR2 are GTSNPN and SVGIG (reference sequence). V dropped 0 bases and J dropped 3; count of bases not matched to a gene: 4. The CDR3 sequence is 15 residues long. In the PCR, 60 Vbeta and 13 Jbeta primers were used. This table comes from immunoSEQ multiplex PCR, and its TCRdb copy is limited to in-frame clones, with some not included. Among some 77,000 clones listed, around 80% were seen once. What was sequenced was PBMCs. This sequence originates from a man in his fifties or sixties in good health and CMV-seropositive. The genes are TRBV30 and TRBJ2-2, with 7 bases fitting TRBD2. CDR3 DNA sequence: TGTGCCTGGAGTGTACTTAGCGGGCACACCGGGGAGCTGTTTTTT. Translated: CAWSVLSGHTGELFF.